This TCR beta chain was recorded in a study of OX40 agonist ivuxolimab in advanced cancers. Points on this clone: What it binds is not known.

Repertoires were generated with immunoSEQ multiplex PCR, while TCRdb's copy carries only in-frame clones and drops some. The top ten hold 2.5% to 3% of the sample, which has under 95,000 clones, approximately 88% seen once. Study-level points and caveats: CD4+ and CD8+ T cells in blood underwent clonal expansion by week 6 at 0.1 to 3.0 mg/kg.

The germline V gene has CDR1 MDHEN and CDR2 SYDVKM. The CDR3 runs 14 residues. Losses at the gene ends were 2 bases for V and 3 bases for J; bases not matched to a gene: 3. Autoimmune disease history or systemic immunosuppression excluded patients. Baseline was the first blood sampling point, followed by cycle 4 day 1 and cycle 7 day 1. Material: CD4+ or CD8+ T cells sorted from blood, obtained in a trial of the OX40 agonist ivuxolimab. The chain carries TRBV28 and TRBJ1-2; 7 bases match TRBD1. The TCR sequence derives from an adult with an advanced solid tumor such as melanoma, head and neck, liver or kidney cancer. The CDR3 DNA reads TGTGCCAGCAGTTTAGACAGGGAAGACTATGGCTACACCTTC. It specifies CASSLDREDYGYTF.